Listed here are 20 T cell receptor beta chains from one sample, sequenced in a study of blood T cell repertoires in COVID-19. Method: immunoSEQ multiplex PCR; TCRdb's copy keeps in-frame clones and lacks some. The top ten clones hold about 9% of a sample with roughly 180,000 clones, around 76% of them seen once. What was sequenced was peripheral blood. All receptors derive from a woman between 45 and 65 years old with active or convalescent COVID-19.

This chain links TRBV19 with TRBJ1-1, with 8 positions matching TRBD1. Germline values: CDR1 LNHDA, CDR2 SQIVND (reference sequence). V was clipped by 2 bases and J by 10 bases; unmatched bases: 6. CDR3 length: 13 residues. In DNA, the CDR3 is TGTGCCAGTAGTATAAGGGGACAGGTAGGAGCTTTCTTT. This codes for CASSIRGQVGAFF.

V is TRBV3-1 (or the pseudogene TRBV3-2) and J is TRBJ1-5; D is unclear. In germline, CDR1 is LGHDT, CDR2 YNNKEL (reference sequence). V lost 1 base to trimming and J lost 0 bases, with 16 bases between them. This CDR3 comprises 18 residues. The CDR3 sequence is CASSQGRRSPISNQPQHF. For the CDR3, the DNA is TGTGCCAGCAGCCAAGGGAGGCGGAGCCCCATTAGCAATCAGCCCCAGCATTTT.

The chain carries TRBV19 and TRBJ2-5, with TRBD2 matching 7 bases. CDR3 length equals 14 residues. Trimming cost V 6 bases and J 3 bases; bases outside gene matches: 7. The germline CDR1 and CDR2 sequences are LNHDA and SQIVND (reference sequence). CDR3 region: CASSESGTEETQYF. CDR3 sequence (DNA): TGTGCCAGTAGCGAAAGCGGGACGGAAGAGACCCAGTACTTC.

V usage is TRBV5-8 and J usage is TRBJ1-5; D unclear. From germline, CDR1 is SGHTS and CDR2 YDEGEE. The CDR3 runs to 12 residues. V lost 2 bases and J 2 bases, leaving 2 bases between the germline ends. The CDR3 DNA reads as TGTGCCAGCAGCTTCGGCAATCAGCCCCAGCATTTT. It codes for CASSFGNQPQHF.

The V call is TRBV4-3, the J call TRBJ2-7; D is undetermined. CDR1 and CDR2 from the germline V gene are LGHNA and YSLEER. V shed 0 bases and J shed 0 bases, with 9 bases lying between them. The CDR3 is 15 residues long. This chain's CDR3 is CASSQDSISSYEQYF. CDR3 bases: TGCGCCAGCAGCCAAGATTCCATTAGCTCCTACGAGCAGTACTTC.

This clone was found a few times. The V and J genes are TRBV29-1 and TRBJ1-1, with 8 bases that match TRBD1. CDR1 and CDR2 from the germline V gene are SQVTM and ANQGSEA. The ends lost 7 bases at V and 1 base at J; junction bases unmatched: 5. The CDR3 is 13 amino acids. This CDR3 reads CSAPGTGNTEAFF. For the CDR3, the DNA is TGCAGCGCTCCAGGGACAGGGAACACTGAAGCTTTCTTT.

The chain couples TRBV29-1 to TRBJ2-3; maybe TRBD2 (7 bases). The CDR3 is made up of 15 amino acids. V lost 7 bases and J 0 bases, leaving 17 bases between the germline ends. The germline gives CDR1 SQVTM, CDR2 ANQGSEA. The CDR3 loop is CSGTRGGASTDTQYF. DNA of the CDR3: TGCAGCGGGACTAGAGGGGGGGCTAGCACAGATACGCAGTATTTT.

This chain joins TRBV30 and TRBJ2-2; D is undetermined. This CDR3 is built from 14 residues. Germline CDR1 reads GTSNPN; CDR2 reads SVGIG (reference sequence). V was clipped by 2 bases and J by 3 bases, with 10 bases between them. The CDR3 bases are TGTGCCTGGAGTAGGAGTAGTCACACCGGGGAGCTGTTTTTT. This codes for CAWSRSSHTGELFF.

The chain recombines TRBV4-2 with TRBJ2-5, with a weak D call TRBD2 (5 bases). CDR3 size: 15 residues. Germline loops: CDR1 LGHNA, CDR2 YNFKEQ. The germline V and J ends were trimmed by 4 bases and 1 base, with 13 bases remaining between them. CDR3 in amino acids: CASSLSSGVQETQYF. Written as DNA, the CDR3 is TGTGCCAGCAGCCTAAGTTCCGGGGTCCAAGAGACCCAGTACTTC.

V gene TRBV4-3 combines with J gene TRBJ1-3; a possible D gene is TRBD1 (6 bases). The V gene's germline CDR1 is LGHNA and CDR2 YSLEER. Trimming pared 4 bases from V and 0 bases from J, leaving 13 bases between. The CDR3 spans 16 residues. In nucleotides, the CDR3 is TGCGCCAGCAGCCGAGGACAGACCAACTCTGGAAACACCATATATTTT. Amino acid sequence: CASSRGQTNSGNTIYF.

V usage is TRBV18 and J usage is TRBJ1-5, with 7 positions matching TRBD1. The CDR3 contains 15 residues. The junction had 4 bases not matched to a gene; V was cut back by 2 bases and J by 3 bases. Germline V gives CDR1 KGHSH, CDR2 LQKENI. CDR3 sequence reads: CASSPATGANQPQHF. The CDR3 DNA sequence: TGTGCCAGCTCACCAGCAACAGGGGCCAATCAGCCCCAGCATTTT.

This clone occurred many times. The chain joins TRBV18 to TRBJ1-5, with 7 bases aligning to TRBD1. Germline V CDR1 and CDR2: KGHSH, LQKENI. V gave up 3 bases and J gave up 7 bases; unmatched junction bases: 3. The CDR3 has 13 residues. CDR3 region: CASSPTGTQPQHF. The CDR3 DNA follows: TGTGCCAGCTCACCGACAGGGACGCAGCCCCAGCATTTT.

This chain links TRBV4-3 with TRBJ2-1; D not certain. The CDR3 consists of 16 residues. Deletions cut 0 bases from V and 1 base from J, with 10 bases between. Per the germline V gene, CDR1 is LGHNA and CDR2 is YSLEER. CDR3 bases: TGCGCCAGCAGCCAAGAAGTGACTGGATCCTACAATGAGCAGTTCTTC. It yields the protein CASSQEVTGSYNEQFF.

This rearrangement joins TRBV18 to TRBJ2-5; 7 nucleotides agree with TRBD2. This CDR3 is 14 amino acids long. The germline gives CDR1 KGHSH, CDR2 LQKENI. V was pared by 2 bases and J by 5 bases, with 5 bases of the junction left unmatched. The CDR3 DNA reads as TGTGCCAGCTCACCAAGCGGGGCCCTGGAGACCCAGTACTTC. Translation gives CASSPSGALETQYF.

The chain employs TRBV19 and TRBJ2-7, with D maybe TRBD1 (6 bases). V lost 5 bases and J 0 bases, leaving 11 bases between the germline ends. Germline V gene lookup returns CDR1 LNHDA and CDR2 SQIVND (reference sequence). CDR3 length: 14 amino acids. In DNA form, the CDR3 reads TGTGCCAGTAGTGGGACAACCGTCTCCTACGAGCAGTACTTC. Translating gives CASSGTTVSYEQYF.

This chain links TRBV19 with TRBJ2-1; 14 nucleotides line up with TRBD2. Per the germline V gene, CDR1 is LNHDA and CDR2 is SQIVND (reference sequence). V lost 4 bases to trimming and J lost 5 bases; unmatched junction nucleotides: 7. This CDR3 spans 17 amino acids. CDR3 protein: CASSRGLAGVTHNEQFF. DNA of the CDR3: TGTGCCAGTAGTAGGGGACTAGCGGGGGTCACCCACAATGAGCAGTTCTTC. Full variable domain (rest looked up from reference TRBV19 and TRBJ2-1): DGGITQSPKYLFRKEGQNVTLSCEQNLNHDAMYWYRQDPGQGLRLIYYSQIVNDFQKGDIAEGYSVSREKKESFPLTVTSAQKNPTAFYLCASSRGLAGVTHNEQFFGPGTRLTVL.

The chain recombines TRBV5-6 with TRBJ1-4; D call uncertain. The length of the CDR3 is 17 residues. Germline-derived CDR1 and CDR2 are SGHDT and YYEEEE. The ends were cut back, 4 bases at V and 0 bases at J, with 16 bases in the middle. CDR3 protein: CASSLDGYGATNEKLFF. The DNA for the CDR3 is TGTGCCAGCAGCCTGGACGGTTACGGGGCAACTAATGAAAAACTGTTTTTT. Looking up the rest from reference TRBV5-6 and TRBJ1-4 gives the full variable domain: DAGVTQSPTHLIKTRGQQVTLRCSPKSGHDTVSWYQQALGQGPQFIFQYYEEEERQRGNFPDRFSGHQFPNYSSELNVNALLLGDSALYLCASSLDGYGATNEKLFFGSGTQLSVL.

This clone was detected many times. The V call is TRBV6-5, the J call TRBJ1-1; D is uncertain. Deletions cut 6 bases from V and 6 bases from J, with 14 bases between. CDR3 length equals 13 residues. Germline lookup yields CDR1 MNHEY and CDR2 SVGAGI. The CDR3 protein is CASRTIGESEAFF. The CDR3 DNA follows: TGTGCCAGCAGGACGATCGGGGAATCTGAAGCTTTCTTT.

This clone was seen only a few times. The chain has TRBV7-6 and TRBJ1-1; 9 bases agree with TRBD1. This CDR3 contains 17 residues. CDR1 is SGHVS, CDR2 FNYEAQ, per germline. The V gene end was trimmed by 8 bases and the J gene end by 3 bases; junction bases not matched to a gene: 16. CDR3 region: CASSRDGTGIAYTEAFF. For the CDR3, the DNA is TGTGCCAGCTCAAGGGATGGGACAGGGATAGCGTACACTGAAGCTTTCTTT.

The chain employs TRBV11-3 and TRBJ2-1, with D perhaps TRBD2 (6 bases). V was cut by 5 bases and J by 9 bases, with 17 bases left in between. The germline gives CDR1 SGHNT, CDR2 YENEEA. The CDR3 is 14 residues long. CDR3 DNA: TGTGCCAGCAGCCCCTCCTTCGGGAGTAGTGAGCAGTTCTTC. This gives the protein CASSPSFGSSEQFF.